The T cell receptor (beta chain) described here comes from a study of control samples from healthy donors and cancer patients. The CDR3 length is 16 residues. CDR1 is LNHDA and CDR2 is SQIVND in the germline V gene (reference sequence). Trimming removed 7 bases from V and 6 bases from J, with 24 bases in between. The method was immunoSEQ multiplex PCR; TCRdb's version includes in-frame clones alone and lacks a portion of them. The repertoire holds 99,000 or so clones, with 82% as singletons. Sequencing input: blood. The chain combines TRBV19 with TRBJ1-1; tentative D call: TRBD1 (5 bases). This TCR derives from a man in his 60s in good health. The DNA for the CDR3 is TGTGCCAGTATTCCCGGGACGCCAGGCCCCTCCGCTGAAGCTTTCTTT. It specifies CASIPGTPGPSAEAFF.